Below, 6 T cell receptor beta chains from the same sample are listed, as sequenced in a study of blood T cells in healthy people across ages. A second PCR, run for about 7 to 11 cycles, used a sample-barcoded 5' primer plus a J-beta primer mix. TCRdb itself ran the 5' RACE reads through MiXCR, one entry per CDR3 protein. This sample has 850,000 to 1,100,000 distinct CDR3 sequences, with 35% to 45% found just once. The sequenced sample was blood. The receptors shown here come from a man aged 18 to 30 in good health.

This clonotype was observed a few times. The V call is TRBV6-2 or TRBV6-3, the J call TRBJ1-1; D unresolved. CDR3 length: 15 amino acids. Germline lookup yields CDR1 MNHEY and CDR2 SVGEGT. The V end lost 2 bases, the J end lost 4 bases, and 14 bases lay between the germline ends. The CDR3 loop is CASSYLGSKTTEAFF. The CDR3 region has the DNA TGTGCCAGCAGTTACCTGGGGAGCAAGACCACTGAAGCTTTCTTT.

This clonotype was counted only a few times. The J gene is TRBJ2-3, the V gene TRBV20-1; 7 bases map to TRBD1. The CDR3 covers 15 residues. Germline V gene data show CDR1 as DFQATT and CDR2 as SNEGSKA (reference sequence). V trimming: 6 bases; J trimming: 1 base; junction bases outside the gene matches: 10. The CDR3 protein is CSATNRGQGTDTQYF. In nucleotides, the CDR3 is TGCAGTGCGACTAACAGGGGACAAGGCACAGATACGCAGTATTTT.

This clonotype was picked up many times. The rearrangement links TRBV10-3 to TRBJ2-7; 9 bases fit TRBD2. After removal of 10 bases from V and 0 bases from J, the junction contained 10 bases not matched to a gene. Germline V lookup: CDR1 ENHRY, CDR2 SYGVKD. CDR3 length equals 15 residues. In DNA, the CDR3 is TGTGCCACCGCCAGCGGGGGGCTAAACTCCTACGAGCAGTACTTC. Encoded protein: CATASGGLNSYEQYF.

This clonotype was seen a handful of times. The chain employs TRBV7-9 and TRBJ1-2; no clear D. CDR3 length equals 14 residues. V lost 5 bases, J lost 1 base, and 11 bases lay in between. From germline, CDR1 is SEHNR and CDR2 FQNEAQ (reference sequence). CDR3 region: CASSRVGLNYGYTF. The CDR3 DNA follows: TGTGCCAGCAGCCGCGTTGGGCTTAACTATGGCTACACCTTC.

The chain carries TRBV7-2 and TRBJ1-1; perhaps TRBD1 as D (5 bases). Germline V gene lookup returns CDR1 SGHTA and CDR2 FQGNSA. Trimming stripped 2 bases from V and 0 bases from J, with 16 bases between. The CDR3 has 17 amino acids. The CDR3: CASSLRAGRVLNTEAFF. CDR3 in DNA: TGTGCCAGCAGCTTAAGGGCAGGGAGGGTGTTGAACACTGAAGCTTTCTTT.

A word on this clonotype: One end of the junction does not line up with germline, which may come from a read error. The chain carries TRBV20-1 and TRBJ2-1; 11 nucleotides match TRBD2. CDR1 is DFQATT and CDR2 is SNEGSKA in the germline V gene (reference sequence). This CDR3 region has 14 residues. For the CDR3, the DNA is TGCAGTGCTAGCCCCACTAGCGGGGGAAATGAGCGGTTCTTC. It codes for CSASPTSGGNERFF.